This is a list of T cell receptor beta chains from one sample in a study of T cell repertoires in cytomegalovirus infection. Via MiXCR, TCRdb re-called the reads, giving one row per CDR3 protein. The data show roughly 860,000 distinct CDR3 sequences, 30% to 35% seen once. These receptors have no identified antigens. The sequences come from cultured CD8+ T cells from PBMCs, collected from culture after CMV antigen stimulation. Receptors originate from a human donor in good health (CMV status not recorded). Some clones in this sample may be carry-over from other donors' samples. Both conserved end residues are part of each CDR3. A D gene is named only where the DNA matches it firmly. Part of the rows lack a size; the others show once, few, many or a class for expanded clones.

size: few
D: NA
V: TRBV6-6
J: TRBJ2-3
CDR3: CASSSLAGGWTDTQYF
DNA: TGTGCCAGCAGTTCGCTGGCCGGGGGTTGGACCGATACGCAGTATTTT

size: few
D: NA
V: TRBV20-1
J: TRBJ2-1
CDR3: CSARVWESNEQFF
DNA: TGCAGTGCTAGAGTATGGGAAAGCAATGAGCAGTTCTTC

size: NA
D: NA
V: TRBV6-5
J: TRBJ1-1
CDR3: CASSTSGDNTEAFF
DNA: TGTGCCAGCAGTACCTCGGGAGACAACACTGAAGCTTTCTTT

size: NA
D: NA
V: TRBV27
J: TRBJ1-2
CDR3: CASSLDGLWEGYTF
DNA: TGTGCCAGCAGTTTAGACGGTCTCTGGGAGGGCTACACCTTC

size: many
D: TRBD1
V: TRBV7-9
J: TRBJ2-7
CDR3: CASSPAERTGLHEQYF
DNA: TGTGCCAGCAGCCCCGCGGAGCGGACAGGGCTCCACGAGCAGTACTTC

size: few
D: NA
V: TRBV4-1
J: TRBJ2-1
CDR3: CASSPYREGYNEQFF
DNA: TGCGCCAGCAGCCCCTACAGGGAGGGGTACAATGAGCAGTTCTTC

size: NA
D: TRBD2
V: TRBV6-6
J: TRBJ2-3
CDR3: CATTTGGGALDTQYF
DNA: TGTGCCACCACTACGGGCGGGGGGGCATTGGATACGCAGTATTTT

size: few
D: NA
V: TRBV28
J: TRBJ1-1
CDR3: CASSPRGKNTEAFF
DNA: TGTGCCAGCAGTCCCAGGGGCAAGAACACTGAAGCTTTCTTT

size: NA
D: NA
V: TRBV12-5
J: TRBJ2-2
CDR3: CASGPTGLNTGELFF
DNA: TGTGCTAGTGGCCCCACAGGACTTAACACCGGGGAGCTGTTTTTT

size: NA
D: TRBD2
V: TRBV6-1
J: TRBJ2-7
CDR3: CATARLADTYEQYF
DNA: TGTGCCACCGCGAGACTAGCGGATACCTACGAGCAGTACTTC

size: many
D: TRBD2
V: TRBV7-8
J: TRBJ2-1
CDR3: CASSLAGGNPYNEQFF
DNA: TGTGCCAGCAGTTTAGCGGGGGGGAACCCCTACAATGAGCAGTTCTTC

size: few
D: NA
V: TRBV10-3
J: TRBJ1-1
CDR3: CAISESERTAYEGEAFF
DNA: TGTGCCATCAGTGAGTCGGAGCGTACAGCGTATGAGGGTGAAGCTTTCTTT

size: once
D: NA
V: TRBV6-6
J: TRBJ1-3
CDR3: CASSDDHSGNTIYF
DNA: TGTGCCAGCAGTGACGACCACTCTGGAAACACCATATATTTT

size: few
D: NA
V: TRBV25-1
J: TRBJ1-1
CDR3: CASSEYYDSLNTEAFF
DNA: TGTGCCAGCAGTGAATATTACGACAGCCTGAACACTGAAGCTTTCTTT